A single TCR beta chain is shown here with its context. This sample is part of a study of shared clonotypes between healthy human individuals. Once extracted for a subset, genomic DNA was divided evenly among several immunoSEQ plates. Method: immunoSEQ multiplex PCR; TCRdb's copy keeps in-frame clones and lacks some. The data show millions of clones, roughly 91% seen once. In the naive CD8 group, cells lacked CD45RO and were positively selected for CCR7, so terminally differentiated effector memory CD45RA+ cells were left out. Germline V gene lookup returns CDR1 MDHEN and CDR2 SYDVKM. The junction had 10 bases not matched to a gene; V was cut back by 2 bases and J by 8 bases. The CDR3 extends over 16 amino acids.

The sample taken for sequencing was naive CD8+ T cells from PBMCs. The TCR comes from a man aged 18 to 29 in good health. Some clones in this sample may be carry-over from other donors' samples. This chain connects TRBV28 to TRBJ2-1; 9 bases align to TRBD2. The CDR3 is CASSLEASGTFYEQFF. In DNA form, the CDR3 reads TGTGCCAGCAGTTTAGAGGCTAGCGGGACTTTCTATGAGCAGTTCTTC.